This T cell receptor (beta chain) was retrieved from a study of T cells in Graves' hyperthyroidism and ophthalmopathy. Overall study results and limits: From stable hyperthyroidism, ophthalmopathy was separated by a 13 V-J model.

V trimming: 8 bases; J trimming: 8 bases; junction bases outside the gene matches: 7. The CDR3 spans 14 residues. Per the germline V gene, CDR1 is MNHEY and CDR2 is SVGEGT. Authors of the study amplified TCR beta CDR3 regions from RNA transcripts. The primer set for the first-round RT-PCR of the TCR CDR3 was HTBI. TCRdb re-derived calls from the multiplex PCR reads in MiXCR, one entry per CDR3 protein. The sample shows roughly 510,000 distinct CDR3 sequences, less than 25% of them seen only once. Stable Graves' hyperthyroidism denoted no ophthalmopathy progression over 18 months. Diagnosis of hyperthyroidism was new in patients aged 18 to 65, and its duration was under 2 months. Diagnoses were established using clinical symptoms, serum thyroxine and TRAb, thyroid ultrasound and orbital computed tomography. This clonotype turned up a few times. Its cognate antigen is unknown.

The clonotype was recovered from a young man with Graves' hyperthyroidism. The rearrangement uses TRBV6-2 or TRBV6-3 and TRBJ1-4; 11 bases map to TRBD1. What was sequenced was blood. CDR3 DNA: TGTGCCAGCTCGAATGGACAGGGGGCGGAAAAACTGTTTTTT. Protein product: CASSNGQGAEKLFF.